The present entry profiles one TCR beta chain with its context. J gave up 0 bases and V 6 bases, and 10 bases lay outside the gene matches. The CDR3 is 18 residues long. Germline V lookup: CDR1 SNHLY, CDR2 FYNNEI. These data originate in a study of blood T cell repertoires in COVID-19. Study information: Both acute and convalescent COVID-19 samples were obtained from the United States, Italy and Spain. The analysed material was cDNA or gDNA that came from T cells, B-cell-depleted T cells, or PBMCs.

Sequencing used immunoSEQ multiplex PCR; TCRdb keeps in-frame clones, though not all of them. The profile shows 150,000 or so clones, 82% of them singletons. The sample was peripheral blood. The rearrangement links TRBV2 to TRBJ1-6; 8 bases match TRBD1. The sequence derives from a human donor with acute or convalescent COVID-19. The donor label of this sample is uncertain. The CDR3 protein is CASRLRQGPSSYNSPLHF. The CDR3 DNA reads as TGTGCCAGCAGACTTCGACAGGGGCCGTCCTCCTATAATTCACCCCTCCACTTT. The full variable domain, with the rest looked up from reference TRBV2 and TRBJ1-6, is EPEVTQTPSHQVTQMGQEVILRCVPISNHLYFYWYRQILGQKVEFLVSFYNNEISEKSEIFDDQFSVERPDGSNFTLKIRSTKLEDSAMYFCASRLRQGPSSYNSPLHFGNGTRLTVT.